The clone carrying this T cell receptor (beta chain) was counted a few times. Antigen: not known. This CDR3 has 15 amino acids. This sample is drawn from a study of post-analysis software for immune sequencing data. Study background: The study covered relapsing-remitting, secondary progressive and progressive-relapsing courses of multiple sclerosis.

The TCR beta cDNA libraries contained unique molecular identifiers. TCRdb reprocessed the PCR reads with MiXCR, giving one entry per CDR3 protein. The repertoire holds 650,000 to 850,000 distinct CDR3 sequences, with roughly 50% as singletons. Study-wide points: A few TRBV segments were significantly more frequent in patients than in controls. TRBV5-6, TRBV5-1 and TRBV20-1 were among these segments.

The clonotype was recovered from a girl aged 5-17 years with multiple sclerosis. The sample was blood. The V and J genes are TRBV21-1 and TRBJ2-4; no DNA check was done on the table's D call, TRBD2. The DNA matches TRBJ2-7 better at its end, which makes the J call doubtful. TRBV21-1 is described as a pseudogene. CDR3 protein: CASSKAMEQSYEQYF. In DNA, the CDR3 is TGTGCCAGCAGCAAAGCGATGGAACAGTCCTACGAGCAGTACTTC.